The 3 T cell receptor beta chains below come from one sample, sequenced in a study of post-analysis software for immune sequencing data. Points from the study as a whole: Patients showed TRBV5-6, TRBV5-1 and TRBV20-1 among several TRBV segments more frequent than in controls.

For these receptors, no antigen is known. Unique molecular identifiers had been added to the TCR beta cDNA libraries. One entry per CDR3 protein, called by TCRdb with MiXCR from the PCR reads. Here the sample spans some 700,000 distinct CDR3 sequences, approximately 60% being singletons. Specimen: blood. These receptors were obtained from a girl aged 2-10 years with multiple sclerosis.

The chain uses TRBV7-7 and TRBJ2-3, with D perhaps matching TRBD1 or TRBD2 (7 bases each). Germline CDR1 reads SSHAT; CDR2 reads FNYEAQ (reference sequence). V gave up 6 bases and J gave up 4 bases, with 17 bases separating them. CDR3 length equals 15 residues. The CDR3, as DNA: TGTGCCAGCAGTTCAGGGGGGGCAGAGGCAGATACGCAGTATTTT. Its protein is CASSSGGAEADTQYF. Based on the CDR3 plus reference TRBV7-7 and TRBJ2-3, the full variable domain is GAGVSQSPRYKVTKRGQDVTLRCDPISSHATLYWYQQALGQGPEFLTYFNYEAQPDKSGLPSDRFSAERPEGSISTLTIQRTEQRDSAMYRCASSSGGAEADTQYFGPGTRLTVL.

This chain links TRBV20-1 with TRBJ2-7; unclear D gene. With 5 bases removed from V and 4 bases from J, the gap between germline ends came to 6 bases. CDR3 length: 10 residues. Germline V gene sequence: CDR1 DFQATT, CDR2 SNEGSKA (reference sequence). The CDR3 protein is CSAFAYEQYF. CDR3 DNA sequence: TGCAGTGCTTTCGCGTACGAGCAGTACTTC.

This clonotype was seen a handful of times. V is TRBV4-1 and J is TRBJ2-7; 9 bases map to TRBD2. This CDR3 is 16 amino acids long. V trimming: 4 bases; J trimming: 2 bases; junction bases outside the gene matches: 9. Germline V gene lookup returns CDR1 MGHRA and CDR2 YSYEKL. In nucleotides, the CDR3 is TGCGCCAGCAGCCCGTCAATGGGACTAGCCACCTACGAGCAGTACTTC. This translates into CASSPSMGLATYEQYF.